This T cell receptor beta chain was sequenced during a study of shared T cell receptors in the human thymus. Using immunoSEQ multiplex PCR, the repertoire was profiled, and TCRdb retains in-frame clones only, with some absent. The table includes about 400,000 clones, roughly 94% detected once. V was trimmed by 8 bases and J by 4 bases, leaving 14 bases between them. Germline lookup yields CDR1 LNHDA and CDR2 SQIVND (reference sequence). This CDR3 is built from 14 residues. The sequencing input was thymocytes. The chain carries TRBV19 and TRBJ1-4; tentative D call: TRBD1 (6 bases). This sequence was found in a human donor. The CDR3 DNA follows: TGTGCCAGTGCTACAGGGCCCCTTAATGAAAAACTGTTTTTT. Protein product: CASATGPLNEKLFF.